The 5 T cell receptor beta chains presented below share a single source sample, sequenced in a study of shared clonotypes between healthy human individuals. The table came from immunoSEQ multiplex PCR; TCRdb's copy has only in-frame clones and leaves some out. The sample includes some 2.4 million clones, 93% of them seen just once. The sequencing input was naive CD4+ T cells from PBMCs. Subset meaning: CD45RA+ positively selected. Source of these receptors: a man aged 18 to 35 in good health. Some clones in this sample may be carry-over from other donors' samples.

The chain recombines TRBV12-5 with TRBJ2-2, with D perhaps matching TRBD1 or TRBD2 (6 bases each). This CDR3 is built from 16 residues. V was cut by 3 bases and J by 1 base, with 12 bases left in between. Germline values: CDR1 LGHNT, CDR2 FRNRAP. This CDR3 is CASGFSGAQNTGELFF. CDR3 sequence (DNA): TGTGCTAGTGGTTTTTCGGGGGCACAGAACACCGGGGAGCTGTTTTTT.

This chain links TRBV11-2 with TRBJ1-5; D call uncertain. Trimming left V 6 bases short and J 7 bases short, with 13 bases between. Germline CDR1 is SGHAT and CDR2 is FQNNGV. This CDR3 contains 13 residues. The CDR3 nucleotides read TGTGCCAGCAGTTCCGGGCGGGAACAGCCCCAGCATTTT. It specifies CASSSGREQPQHF.

V and J are TRBV5-1 and TRBJ2-5; 9 nucleotides line up with TRBD2. This CDR3 is built from 17 residues. The junction had 10 bases not matched to a gene; V was cut back by 0 bases and J by 4 bases. The V gene's germline CDR1 is SGHRS and CDR2 YFSETQ. CDR3 nucleotide sequence: TGCGCCAGCAGCTTGGAAGGTAGCGGGAGTGTCGGAGAGACCCAGTACTTC. This gives the protein CASSLEGSGSVGETQYF.

The genes are TRBV5-5 and TRBJ2-7; TRBD1 aligns across 10 bases. The CDR3 is made up of 15 amino acids. Trimming at V came to 3 bases and at J to 3 bases, leaving 6 bases not matched to a gene. Germline loops: CDR1 SGHKS, CDR2 YYEKEE (reference sequence). CDR3 in amino acids: CASSWTGGTNYEQYF. The CDR3 nucleotides read TGTGCCAGCAGCTGGACAGGGGGGACCAACTACGAGCAGTACTTC.

This chain connects TRBV5-6 to TRBJ1-2, with D possibly being TRBD1 (5 bases). The CDR3 has 17 residues. The germline V gene encodes CDR1 SGHDT and CDR2 YYEEEE. Deletions cut 1 base from V and 1 base from J, with 17 bases between. For the CDR3, the DNA is TGTGCCAGCAGCTTGATTGGAGGGGCCCTCCTTAACTATGGCTACACCTTC. Its translation is CASSLIGGALLNYGYTF.